This T cell receptor (beta chain) was captured by sequencing in a study of cytomegalovirus exposure and HLA in healthy donors. Study-wide results and caveats: Most TCR sequences were rare, but some public TCRs occurred in many donors.

A remark on this clone: Its antigen is still unknown.

Primers: 60 Vbeta forward and 13 Jbeta reverse. This table comes from immunoSEQ multiplex PCR, and its TCRdb copy is limited to in-frame clones, with some not included. The sample lists around 96,000 clones; around 64% were seen once. The germline V gene has CDR1 LNHDA and CDR2 SQIVND (reference sequence). Trimming cost V 3 bases and J 4 bases; bases outside gene matches: 4. CDR3 size: 15 residues. The chain joins TRBV19 to TRBJ1-1; 11 bases match TRBD1. Sequenced: PBMCs. This TCR derives from a man aged 55 to 70 in good health and CMV-seronegative. DNA for the CDR3: TGTGCCAGTAGTATCTGGGGGACAGGGGGCACTGAAGCTTTCTTT. Protein sequence: CASSIWGTGGTEAFF.